This TCR beta chain appears in the sequencing data of a study of early T cells in non-severe SARS-CoV-2 infection. The CDR3 spans 19 residues. V gave up 4 bases and J gave up 0 bases, with 19 bases separating them. The germline V gene encodes CDR1 ENHRY and CDR2 SYGVKD. Attachment of unique molecular identifiers to individual cDNA molecules was performed. Via MiXCR, TCRdb re-called the 5' RACE reads, giving one row per CDR3 protein. The table lists about 80,000 distinct CDR3 sequences, roughly 4.7% of them singletons. The chain recombines TRBV10-3 with TRBJ2-6; D may match TRBD1 or TRBD2 (5 bases each). This sequence originates from an adult who was a healthcare worker with PCR-confirmed SARS-CoV-2 infection or an uninfected control (not recorded which). This specimen consisted of whole blood, obtained at baseline. CDR3 loop: CAISAEPGRVNSGANVLTF. The CDR3 bases are TGTGCCATCAGTGCAGAACCGGGACGGGTTAACTCTGGGGCCAACGTCCTGACTTTC.